This record looks at one T cell receptor (beta chain) sequence and its context. The data derive from a study of CD8 T cells in Susac syndrome. Random hexamers were used to reverse transcribe the RNA input (0.5 to 1 ug). Amplification of TCR beta CDR3 across 54 Vbeta and 13 Jbeta was performed with immunoSEQ multiplex PCR. TCRdb ran MiXCR on the immunoSEQ multiplex PCR reads and lists one entry per CDR3 protein. In the table there are roughly 100,000 distinct CDR3 sequences, roughly 95% of which are singletons. Sequencing of TCR beta was performed on blood CD8+ T cells and on blood CD4+ T cells. Unmatched junction bases numbered 1, after V lost 5 bases and J lost 3 bases. Germline CDR1 reads SGHDN; CDR2 reads FVKESK. CDR3 size: 12 residues.

The chain combines TRBV14 with TRBJ2-7; 7 bases map to TRBD2. Sequencing was carried out using CD8+ T cells from PBMCs. The sequence came from a human donor with Susac syndrome. The CDR3 protein is CASSGGGYEQYF. The CDR3 DNA reads as TGTGCCAGCAGCGGCGGGGGCTACGAGCAGTACTTC. Complete variable domain (other parts from reference TRBV14 and TRBJ2-7): EAGVTQFPSHSVIEKGQTVTLRCDPISGHDNLYWYRRVMGKEIKFLLHFVKESKQDESGMPNNRFLAERTGGTYSTLKVQPAELEDSGVYFCASSGGGYEQYFGPGTRLTVT.